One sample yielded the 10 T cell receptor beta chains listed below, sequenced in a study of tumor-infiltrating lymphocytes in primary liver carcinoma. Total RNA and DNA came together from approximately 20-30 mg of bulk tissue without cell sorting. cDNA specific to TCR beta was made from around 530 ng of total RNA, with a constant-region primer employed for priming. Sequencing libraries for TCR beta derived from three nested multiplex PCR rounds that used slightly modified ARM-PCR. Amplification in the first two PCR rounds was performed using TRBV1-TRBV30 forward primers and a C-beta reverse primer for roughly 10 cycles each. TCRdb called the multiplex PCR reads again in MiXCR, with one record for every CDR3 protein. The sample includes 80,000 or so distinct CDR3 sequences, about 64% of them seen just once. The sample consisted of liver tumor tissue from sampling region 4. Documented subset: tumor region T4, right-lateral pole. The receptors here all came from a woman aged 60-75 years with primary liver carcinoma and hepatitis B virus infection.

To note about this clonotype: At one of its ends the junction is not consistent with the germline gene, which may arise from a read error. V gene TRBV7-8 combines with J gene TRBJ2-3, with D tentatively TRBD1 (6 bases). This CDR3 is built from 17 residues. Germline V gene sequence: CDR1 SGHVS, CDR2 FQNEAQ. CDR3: CVSSLALGQSSTDTQYF. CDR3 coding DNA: TGTGTCAGCAGCTTAGCGCTTGGACAGTCTAGCACAGATACGCAGTATTTT. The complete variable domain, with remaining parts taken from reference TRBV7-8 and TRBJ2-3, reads GAGVSQSPRYKVAKRGQDVALRCDPISGHVSLFWYQQALGQGPEFLTYFQNEAQLDKSGLPSDRFFAERPEGSVSTLKIQRTQQEDSAVYLCVSSLALGQSSTDTQYFGPGTRLTVL.

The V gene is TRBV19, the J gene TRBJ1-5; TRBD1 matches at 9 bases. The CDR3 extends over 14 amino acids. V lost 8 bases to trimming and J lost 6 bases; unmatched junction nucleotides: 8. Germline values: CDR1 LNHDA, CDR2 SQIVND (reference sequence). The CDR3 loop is CASQRQGGFQPQHF. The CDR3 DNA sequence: TGTGCCAGTCAAAGACAGGGGGGATTTCAGCCCCAGCATTTT.

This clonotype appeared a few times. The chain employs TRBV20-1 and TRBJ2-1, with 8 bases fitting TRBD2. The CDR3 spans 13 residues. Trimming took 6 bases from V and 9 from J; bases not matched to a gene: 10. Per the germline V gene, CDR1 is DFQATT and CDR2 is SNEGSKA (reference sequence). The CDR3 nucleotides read TGCAGTGCGCCCCCGACCCGGGGGGGTGAGCAGTTCTTC. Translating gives CSAPPTRGGEQFF.

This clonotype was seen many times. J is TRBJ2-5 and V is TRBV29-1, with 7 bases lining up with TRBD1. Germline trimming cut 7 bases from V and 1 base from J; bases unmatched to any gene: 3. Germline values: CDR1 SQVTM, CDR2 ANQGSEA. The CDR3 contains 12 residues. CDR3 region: CSADRAQETQYF. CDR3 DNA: TGCAGCGCCGACAGGGCCCAAGAGACCCAGTACTTC.

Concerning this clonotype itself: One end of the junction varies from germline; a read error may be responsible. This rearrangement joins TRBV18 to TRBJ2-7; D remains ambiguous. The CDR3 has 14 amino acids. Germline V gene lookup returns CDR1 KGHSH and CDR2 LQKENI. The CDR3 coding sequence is TGTGCCATCTCACCATCCGCGAGAGTCTCCGAGCAGTACTTC. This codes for CAISPSARVSEQYF.

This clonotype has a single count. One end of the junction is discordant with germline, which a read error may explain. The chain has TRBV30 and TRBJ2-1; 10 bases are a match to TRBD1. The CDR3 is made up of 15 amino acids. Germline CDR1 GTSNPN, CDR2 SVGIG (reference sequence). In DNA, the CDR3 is TGTGCCTGGAAAGTCCCGGGACAGGGGAACAATGAGCAATTCTTC. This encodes CAWKVPGQGNNEQFF.

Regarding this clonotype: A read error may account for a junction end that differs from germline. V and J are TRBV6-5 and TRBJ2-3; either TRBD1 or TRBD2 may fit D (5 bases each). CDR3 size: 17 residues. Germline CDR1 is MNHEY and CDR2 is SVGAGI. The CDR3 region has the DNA TGTGCTAGCAGCCGCCCGGTGTGGAGCGGACAACAAGATACGCAGTATTTT. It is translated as CASSRPVWSGQQDTQYF.

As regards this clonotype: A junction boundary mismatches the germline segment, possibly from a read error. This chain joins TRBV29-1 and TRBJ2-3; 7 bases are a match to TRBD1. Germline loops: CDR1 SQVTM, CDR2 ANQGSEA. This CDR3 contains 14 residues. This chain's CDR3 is CNVKQGNGGDTQYF. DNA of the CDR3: TGTAACGTCAAACAGGGGAATGGAGGAGATACGCAGTATTTT.

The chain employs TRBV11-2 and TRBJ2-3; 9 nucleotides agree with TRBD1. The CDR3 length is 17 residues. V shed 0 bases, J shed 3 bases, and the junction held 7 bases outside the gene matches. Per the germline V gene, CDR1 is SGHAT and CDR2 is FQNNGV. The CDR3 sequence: CASSLEARTGVTDTQYF. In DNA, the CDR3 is TGTGCCAGCAGCTTAGAGGCTCGGACAGGGGTTACAGATACGCAGTATTTT.

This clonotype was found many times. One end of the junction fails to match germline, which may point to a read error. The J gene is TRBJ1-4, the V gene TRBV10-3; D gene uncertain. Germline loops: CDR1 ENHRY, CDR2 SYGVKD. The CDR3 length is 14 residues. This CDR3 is CAISEAATNGKLFF. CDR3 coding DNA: TGTGCCATCAGTGAGGCTGCAACTAATGGAAAACTGTTTTTT.